This record looks at one T cell receptor beta chain sequence and its context. Here immunoSEQ multiplex PCR was the method, and the copy in TCRdb shows in-frame clones only, minus some. The sample has tens of thousands of clones; 90% are singletons. The V segment lost 1 base and the J segment 6 bases; nucleotides outside the gene matches: 4. The CDR3 runs to 14 residues. Germline-derived CDR1 and CDR2 are GTSNPN and SVGIG (reference sequence). Time point here: pretreatment peripheral blood. The sample belongs to a study of PD-L1 blockade in urothelial cancer. Study details: Analyses were performed on blood at 3 weeks after treatment start (the second dose) and at 6 weeks.

Sample: PBMCs, taken around atezolizumab (anti-PD-L1) treatment. This TCR was recovered from a man in his sixties with urothelial cancer. The chain uses TRBV30 and TRBJ2-3; TRBD2 matches 10 bases. The CDR3 bases are TGTGCCTGGAGTGCTAGCGGGAGCATTGATACGCAGTATTTT. It translates to CAWSASGSIDTQYF.